This T cell receptor (beta chain) emerged from a study of T cells after yellow fever vaccination. Study information: Preparing low-cell-number fractions relied on SMART-Seq v4 Ultra Low Input.

This clonotype was picked up many times. What it binds is not known. TCRdb processed the 5' RACE reads anew with MiXCR; each CDR3 protein has one entry. The sample consists of hundreds of thousands of distinct CDR3 sequences, roughly 6.1% of them appearing once. Germline V gene lookup returns CDR1 SEHNR and CDR2 FQNEAQ (reference sequence). The CDR3 spans 15 residues. V lost 3 bases, J lost 1 base, and 12 bases lay in between. Study-wide results and limits: A small proportion of clonotypes was detected in both the CD4 and CD8 compartments. A large majority of primary-vaccination clones showed up again after the booster (96% CD4, 75% to 90% CD8). A faster peak, day 5 versus 15, was reached by the weaker secondary response.

The specimen comprised PBMCs, sampled 5 days after the yellow fever booster vaccination. This sequence joins TRBV7-9 and TRBJ1-1; D may be TRBD1 (6 bases). The clonotype was recovered from a man aged 25-45 years who received the YFV17D yellow fever vaccine. The CDR3 DNA follows: TGTGCCAGCAGCTTGTACAGGGTCCAGAACACTGAAGCTTTCTTT. Translating gives CASSLYRVQNTEAFF.